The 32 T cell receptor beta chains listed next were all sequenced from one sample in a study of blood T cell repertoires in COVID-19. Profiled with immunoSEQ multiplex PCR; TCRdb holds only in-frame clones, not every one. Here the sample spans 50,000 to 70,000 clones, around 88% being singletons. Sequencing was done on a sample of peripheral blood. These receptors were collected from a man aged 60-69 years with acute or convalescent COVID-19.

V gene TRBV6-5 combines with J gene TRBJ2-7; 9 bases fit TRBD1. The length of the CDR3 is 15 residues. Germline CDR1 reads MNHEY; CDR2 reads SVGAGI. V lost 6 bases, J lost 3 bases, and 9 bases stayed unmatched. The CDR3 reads CASRPYRGPIYEQYF. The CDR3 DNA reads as TGTGCCAGCAGACCCTACAGGGGGCCGATCTACGAGCAGTACTTC.

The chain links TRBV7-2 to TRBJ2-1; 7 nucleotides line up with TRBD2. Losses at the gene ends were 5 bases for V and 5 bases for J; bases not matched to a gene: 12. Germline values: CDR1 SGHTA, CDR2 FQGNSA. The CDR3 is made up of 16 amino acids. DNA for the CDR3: TGTGCCAGCAGCCCACGGTTGGGGGGGTGGGACAATGAGCAGTTCTTC. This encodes CASSPRLGGWDNEQFF.

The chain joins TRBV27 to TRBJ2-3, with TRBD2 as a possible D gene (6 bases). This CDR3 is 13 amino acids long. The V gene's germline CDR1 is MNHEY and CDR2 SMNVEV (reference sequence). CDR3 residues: CATQTRVTDTQYF. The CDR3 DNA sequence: TGTGCGACTCAGACTAGGGTCACAGATACGCAGTATTTT.

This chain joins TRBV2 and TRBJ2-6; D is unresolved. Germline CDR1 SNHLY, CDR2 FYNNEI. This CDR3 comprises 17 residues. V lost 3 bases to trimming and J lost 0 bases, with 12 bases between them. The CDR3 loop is CASSEGRRHSGANVLTF. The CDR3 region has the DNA TGTGCCAGCAGTGAGGGCAGGCGCCACTCTGGGGCCAACGTCCTGACTTTC. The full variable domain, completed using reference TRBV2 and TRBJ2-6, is EPEVTQTPSHQVTQMGQEVILRCVPISNHLYFYWYRQILGQKVEFLVSFYNNEISEKSEIFDDQFSVERPDGSNFTLKIRSTKLEDSAMYFCASSEGRRHSGANVLTFGAGSRLTVL.

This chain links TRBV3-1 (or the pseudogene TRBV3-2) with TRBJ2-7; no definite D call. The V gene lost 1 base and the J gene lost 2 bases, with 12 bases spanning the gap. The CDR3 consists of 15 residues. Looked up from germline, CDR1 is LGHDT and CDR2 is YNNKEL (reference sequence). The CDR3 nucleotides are TGTGCCAGCAGCCAAGCCCCGACACAAACCTACGAGCAGTACTTC. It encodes CASSQAPTQTYEQYF.

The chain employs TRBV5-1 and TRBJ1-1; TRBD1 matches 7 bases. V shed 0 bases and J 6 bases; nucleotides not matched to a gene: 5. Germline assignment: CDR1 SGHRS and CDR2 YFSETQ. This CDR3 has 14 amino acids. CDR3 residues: CASSLAPTGAEAFF. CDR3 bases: TGCGCCAGCAGCTTGGCGCCTACAGGGGCTGAAGCTTTCTTT.

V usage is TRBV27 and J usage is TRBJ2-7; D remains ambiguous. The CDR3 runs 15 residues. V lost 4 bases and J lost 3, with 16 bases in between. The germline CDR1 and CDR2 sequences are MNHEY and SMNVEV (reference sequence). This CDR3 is CASSSAAVAGYEQYF. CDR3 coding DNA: TGTGCCAGCAGTTCGGCGGCGGTGGCTGGCTACGAGCAGTACTTC.

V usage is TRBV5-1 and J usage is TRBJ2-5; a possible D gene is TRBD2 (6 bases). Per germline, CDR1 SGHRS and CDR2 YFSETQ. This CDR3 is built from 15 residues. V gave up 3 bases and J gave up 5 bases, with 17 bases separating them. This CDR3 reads CASSSGVLPQETQYF. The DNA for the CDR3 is TGCGCCAGCAGCTCGGGAGTACTTCCTCAGGAGACCCAGTACTTC.

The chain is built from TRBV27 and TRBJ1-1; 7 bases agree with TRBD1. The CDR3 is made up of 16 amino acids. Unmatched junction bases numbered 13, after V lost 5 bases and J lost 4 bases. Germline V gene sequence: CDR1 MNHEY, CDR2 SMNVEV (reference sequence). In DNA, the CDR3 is TGTGCCAGCAGTCCGAGTAACAGGGGAAGTGGCACTGAAGCTTTCTTT. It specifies CASSPSNRGSGTEAFF.

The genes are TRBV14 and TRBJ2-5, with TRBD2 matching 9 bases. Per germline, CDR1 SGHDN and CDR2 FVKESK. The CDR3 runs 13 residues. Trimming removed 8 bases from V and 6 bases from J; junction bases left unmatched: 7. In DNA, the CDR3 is TGTGCCAGCGCCGGGACTAGCCCACAGACCCAGTACTTC. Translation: CASAGTSPQTQYF. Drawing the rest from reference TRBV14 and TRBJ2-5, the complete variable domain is EAGVTQFPSHSVIEKGQTVTLRCDPISGHDNLYWYRRVMGKEIKFLLHFVKESKQDESGMPNNRFLAERTGGTYSTLKVQPAELEDSGVYFCASAGTSPQTQYFGPGTRLLVL.

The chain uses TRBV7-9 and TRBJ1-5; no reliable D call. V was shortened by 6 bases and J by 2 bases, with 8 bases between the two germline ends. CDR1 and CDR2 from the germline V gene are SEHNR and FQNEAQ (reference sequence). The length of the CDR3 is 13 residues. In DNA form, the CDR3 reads TGTGCCAGCAGTACCGGTGGCAATCAGCCCCAGCATTTT. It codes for CASSTGGNQPQHF.

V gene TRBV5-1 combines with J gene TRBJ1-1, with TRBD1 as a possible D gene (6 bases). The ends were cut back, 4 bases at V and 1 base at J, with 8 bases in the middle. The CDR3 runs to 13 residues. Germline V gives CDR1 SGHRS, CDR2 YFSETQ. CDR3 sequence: CASSPQGNTEAFF. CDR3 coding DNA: TGCGCCAGCAGCCCACAGGGGAACACTGAAGCTTTCTTT.

CDR3 sequence: CASSLGGGRFQPQHF. For the CDR3, the DNA is TGTGCCAGCAGCTTAGGAGGGGGCCGGTTTCAGCCCCAGCATTTT. The chain recombines TRBV7-9 with TRBJ1-5; 7 nucleotides match TRBD1. Germline-derived CDR1 and CDR2 are SEHNR and FQNEAQ (reference sequence). The length of the CDR3 is 15 residues. The trim removed 1 base at V and 6 bases at J, leaving 6 bases unmatched.

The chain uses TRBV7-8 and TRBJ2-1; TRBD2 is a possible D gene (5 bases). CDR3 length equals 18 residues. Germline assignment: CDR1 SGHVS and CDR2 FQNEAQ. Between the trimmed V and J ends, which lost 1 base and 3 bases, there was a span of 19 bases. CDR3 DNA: TGTGCCAGCAGCTTAGGGTGGTCTAGCTCTGACATCTACAATGAGCAGTTCTTC. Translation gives CASSLGWSSSDIYNEQFF.

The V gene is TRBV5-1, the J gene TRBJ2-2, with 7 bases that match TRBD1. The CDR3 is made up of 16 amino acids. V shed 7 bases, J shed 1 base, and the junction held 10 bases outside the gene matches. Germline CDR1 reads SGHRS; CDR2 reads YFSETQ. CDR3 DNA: TGCGCCAGCCTCCCGACAGGGTCGGGGAACACCGGGGAGCTGTTTTTT. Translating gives CASLPTGSGNTGELFF.

The CDR3 spells CASSPQGTEAFF. DNA for the CDR3: TGTGCCAGCAGCCCGCAGGGAACTGAAGCTTTCTTT. The chain carries TRBV9 and TRBJ1-1; TRBD1 is a possible D gene (5 bases). V was cut by 4 bases and J by 5 bases, with 9 bases left in between. Germline-derived CDR1 and CDR2 are SGDLS and YYNGEE. The CDR3 sequence is 12 residues long.

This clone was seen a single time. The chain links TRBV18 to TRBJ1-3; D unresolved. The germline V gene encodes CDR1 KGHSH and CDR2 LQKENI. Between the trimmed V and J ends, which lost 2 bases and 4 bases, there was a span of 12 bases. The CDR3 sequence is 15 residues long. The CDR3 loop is CASSPSAGIGNTIYF. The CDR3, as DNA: TGTGCCAGCTCACCAAGTGCGGGGATCGGAAACACCATATATTTT.

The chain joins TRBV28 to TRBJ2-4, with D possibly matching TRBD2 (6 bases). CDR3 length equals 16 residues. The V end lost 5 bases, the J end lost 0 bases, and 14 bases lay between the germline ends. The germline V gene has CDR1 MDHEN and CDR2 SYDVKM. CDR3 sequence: CASSSAGTEAKNIQYF. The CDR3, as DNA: TGTGCCAGCAGTAGCGCCGGGACTGAAGCCAAAAACATTCAGTACTTC.

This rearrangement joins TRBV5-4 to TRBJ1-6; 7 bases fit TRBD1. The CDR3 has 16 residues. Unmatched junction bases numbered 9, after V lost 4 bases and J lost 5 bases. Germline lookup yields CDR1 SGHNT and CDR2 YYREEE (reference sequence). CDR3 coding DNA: TGTGCCAGCAGCCCGGGACAGTCGACCAATAATTCACCCCTCCACTTT. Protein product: CASSPGQSTNNSPLHF. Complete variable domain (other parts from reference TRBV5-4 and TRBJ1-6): ETGVTQSPTHLIKTRGQQVTLRCSSQSGHNTVSWYQQALGQGPQFIFQYYREEENGRGNFPPRFSGLQFPNYSSELNVNALELDDSALYLCASSPGQSTNNSPLHFGNGTRLTVT.

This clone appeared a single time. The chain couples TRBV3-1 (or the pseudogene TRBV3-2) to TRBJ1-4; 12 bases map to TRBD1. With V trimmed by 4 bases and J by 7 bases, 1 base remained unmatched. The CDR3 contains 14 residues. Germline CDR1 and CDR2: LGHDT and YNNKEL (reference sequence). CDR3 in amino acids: CASSRDRGLEKLFF. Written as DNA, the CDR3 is TGTGCCAGCAGCCGGGACAGGGGGCTTGAAAAACTGTTTTTT.

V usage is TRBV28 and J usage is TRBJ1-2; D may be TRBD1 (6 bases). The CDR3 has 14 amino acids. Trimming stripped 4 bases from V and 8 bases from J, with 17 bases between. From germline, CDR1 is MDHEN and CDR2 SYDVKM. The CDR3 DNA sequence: TGTGCCAGCAGTTATGGACAGCTACGATGGGGCTACACCTTC. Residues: CASSYGQLRWGYTF.

The DNA of the CDR3 is TGCGCCAGCACCCAATTCAACACGGCAGAGGACGAGCAGTACTTC. Amino acid sequence: CASTQFNTAEDEQYF. The rearrangement links TRBV5-1 to TRBJ2-7, with D unclear. Trimming shortened V by 6 bases and J by 5 bases, and 21 bases separated the two germline ends. CDR3 length equals 15 residues. Germline CDR1 is SGHRS and CDR2 is YFSETQ.

CDR3 amino acids: CSVVPPGIPGELFF. Here the CDR3 DNA reads TGCAGCGTTGTACCGCCAGGGATCCCCGGGGAGCTGTTTTTT. V usage is TRBV29-1 and J usage is TRBJ2-2; D is perhaps TRBD1 (5 bases). CDR1 and CDR2 from the germline V gene are SQVTM and ANQGSEA. With 4 bases removed from V and 6 bases from J, the gap between germline ends came to 15 bases. The CDR3 loop spans 14 amino acids.

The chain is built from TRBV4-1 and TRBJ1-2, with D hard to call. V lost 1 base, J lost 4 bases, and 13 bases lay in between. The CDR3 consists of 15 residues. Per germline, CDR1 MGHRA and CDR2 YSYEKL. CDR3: CASSQAGQASYGYTF. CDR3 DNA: TGCGCCAGCAGCCAAGCTGGCCAGGCGTCCTATGGCTACACCTTC.

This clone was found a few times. The CDR3 spells CASSRRGRRNTEAFF. Written as DNA, the CDR3 is TGTGCCAGCAGCCGCCGCGGAAGAAGGAACACTGAAGCTTTCTTT. V usage is TRBV11-1 and J usage is TRBJ1-1; the D is unclear. Trimming cost V 5 bases and J 1 base, with 14 bases left between them. In germline, CDR1 is SGHAT, CDR2 FQDESV (reference sequence). The CDR3 has 15 residues.

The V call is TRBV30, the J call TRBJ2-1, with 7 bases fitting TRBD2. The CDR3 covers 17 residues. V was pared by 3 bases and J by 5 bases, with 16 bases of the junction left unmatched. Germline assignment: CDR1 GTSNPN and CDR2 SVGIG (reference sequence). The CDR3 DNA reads TGTGCCTGGAGGGGCCCCCTAGGGACTATCCGGAACAATGAGCAGTTCTTC. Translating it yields CAWRGPLGTIRNNEQFF. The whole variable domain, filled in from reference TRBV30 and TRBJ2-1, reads SQTIHQWPATLVQPVGSPLSLECTVEGTSNPNLYWYRQAAGRGLQLLFYSVGIGQISSEVPQNLSASRPQDRQFILSSKKLLLSDSGFYLCAWRGPLGTIRNNEQFFGPGTRLTVL.

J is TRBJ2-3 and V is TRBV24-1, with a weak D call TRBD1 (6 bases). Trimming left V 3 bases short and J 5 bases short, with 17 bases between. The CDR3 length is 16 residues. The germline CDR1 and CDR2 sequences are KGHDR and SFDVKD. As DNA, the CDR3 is TGTGCCACCAGTGATGCTCGGACAGCGTCCGGAGATACGCAGTATTTT. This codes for CATSDARTASGDTQYF.

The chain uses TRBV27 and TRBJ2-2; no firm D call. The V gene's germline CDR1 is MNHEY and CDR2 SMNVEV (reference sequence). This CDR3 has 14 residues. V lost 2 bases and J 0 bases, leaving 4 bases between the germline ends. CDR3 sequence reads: CASSLLSNTGELFF. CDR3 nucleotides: TGTGCCAGCAGTTTACTATCGAACACCGGGGAGCTGTTTTTT.

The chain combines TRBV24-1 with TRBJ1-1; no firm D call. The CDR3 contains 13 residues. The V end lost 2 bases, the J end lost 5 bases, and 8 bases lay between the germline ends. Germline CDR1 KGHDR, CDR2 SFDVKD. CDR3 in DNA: TGTGCCACCAGTGATTCGGGAAGAACTGAAGCTTTCTTT. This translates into CATSDSGRTEAFF.

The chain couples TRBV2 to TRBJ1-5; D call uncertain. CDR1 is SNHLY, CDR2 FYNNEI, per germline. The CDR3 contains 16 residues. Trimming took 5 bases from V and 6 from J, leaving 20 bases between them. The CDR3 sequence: CASSPRTGTAGQPQHF. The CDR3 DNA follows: TGTGCCAGCAGTCCTCGGACGGGTACAGCGGGTCAGCCCCAGCATTTT.

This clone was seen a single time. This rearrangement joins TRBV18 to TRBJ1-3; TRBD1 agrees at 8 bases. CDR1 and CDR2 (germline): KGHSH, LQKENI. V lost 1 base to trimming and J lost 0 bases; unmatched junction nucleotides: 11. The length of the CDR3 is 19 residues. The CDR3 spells CASSPLRTGGRGSGNTIYF. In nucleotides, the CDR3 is TGTGCCAGCTCACCACTTCGAACAGGGGGACGAGGCTCTGGAAACACCATATATTTT. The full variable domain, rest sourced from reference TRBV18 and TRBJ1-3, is NAGVMQNPRHLVRRRGQEARLRCSPMKGHSHVYWYRQLPEEGLKFMVYLQKENIIDESGMPKERFSAEFPKEGPSILRIQQVVRGDSAAYFCASSPLRTGGRGSGNTIYFGEGSWLTVV.

CDR3 coding DNA: TGTGCCAGTAGTGCGACAGGGAAATACGAGCAGTACTTC. Its translation is CASSATGKYEQYF. The chain joins TRBV19 to TRBJ2-7; 7 positions agree with TRBD1. Germline V gives CDR1 LNHDA, CDR2 SQIVND (reference sequence). V gave up 5 bases and J gave up 4 bases; unmatched junction bases: 5. This CDR3 comprises 13 residues.